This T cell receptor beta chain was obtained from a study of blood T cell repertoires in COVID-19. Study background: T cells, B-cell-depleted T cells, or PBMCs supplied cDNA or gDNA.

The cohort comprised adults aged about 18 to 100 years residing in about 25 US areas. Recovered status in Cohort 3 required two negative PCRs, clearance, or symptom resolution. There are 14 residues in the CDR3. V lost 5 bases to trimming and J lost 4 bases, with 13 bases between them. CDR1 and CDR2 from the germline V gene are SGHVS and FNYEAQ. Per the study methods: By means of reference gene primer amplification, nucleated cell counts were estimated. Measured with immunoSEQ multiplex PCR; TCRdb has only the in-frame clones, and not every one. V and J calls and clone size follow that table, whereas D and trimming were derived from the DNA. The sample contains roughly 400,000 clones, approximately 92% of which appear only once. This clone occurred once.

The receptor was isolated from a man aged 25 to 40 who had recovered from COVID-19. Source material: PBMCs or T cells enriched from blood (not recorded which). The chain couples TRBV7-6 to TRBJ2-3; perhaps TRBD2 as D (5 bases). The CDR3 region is CASSPAGRPDTQYF. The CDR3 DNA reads TGTGCCAGCAGCCCCGCGGGTAGACCAGATACGCAGTATTTT.